This T cell receptor (beta chain) was captured by sequencing in a study of T cell responses to AZD1222 COVID-19 vaccine. Broader study findings: The sample set comprised mostly white British donors with more females, and clonal diversity was possibly underestimated. Only 5 or 6 AZD1222 recipients were seropositive at baseline. Regions left unmutated in variants are reportedly the target of nearly half of spike-specific TCRs. Sampling that yielded the repertoires occurred only after the peak T cell response.

Data came from immunoSEQ multiplex PCR; TCRdb stores just in-frame clones and leaves some out. The sample consists of 140,000 to 150,000 clones, approximately 86% of them appearing once. On this clone itself: The antigen is not known.

Per the germline V gene, CDR1 is LGHDT and CDR2 is YNNKEL (reference sequence). V lost 2 bases and J 4 bases, leaving 6 bases between the germline ends. This CDR3 is built from 12 residues. Sample: peripheral blood, taken 28 days after the second dose of the MenACWY control vaccine. This clonotype was obtained from an adult who received the MenACWY meningococcal vaccine as a control. The chain couples TRBV3-1 (or the pseudogene TRBV3-2) to TRBJ2-7; D gene uncertain. The CDR3 DNA sequence: TGTGCCAGCAGCCAAAATGTTTACGAGCAGTACTTC. Its translation: CASSQNVYEQYF.